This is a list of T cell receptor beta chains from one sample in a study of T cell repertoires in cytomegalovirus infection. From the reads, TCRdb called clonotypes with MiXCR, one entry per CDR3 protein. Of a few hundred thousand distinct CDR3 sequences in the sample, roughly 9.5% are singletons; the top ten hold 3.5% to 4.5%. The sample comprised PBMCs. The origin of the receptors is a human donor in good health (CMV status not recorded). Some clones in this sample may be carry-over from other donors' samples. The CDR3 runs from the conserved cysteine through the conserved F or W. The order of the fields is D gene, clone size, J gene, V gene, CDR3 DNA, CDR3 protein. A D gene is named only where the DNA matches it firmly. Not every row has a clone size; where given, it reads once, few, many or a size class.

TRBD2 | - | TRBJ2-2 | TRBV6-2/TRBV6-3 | TGTGCCAGCAGTTACTGGGGGACGAGCGGGATTAGGACCGGGGAGCTGTTTTTT | CASSYWGTSGIRTGELFF
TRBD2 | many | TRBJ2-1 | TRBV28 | TGTGCCAGCAGTTTATCTAGCGGGAGAAGTCCCCCAGTCAATGAGCAGTTCTTC | CASSLSSGRSPPVNEQFF
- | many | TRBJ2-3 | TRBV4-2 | TGTGCCAGCAGACAGGAACTAGCAGATACGCAGTATTTT | CASRQELADTQYF
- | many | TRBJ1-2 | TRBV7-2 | TGTGCCAGCAGCGGAGGAGTCAACTATGGCTACACCTTC | CASSGGVNYGYTF
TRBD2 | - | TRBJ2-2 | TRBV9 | TGTGCCAGCAGCGTATTTAGCGGGGAGAACACCGGGGAGCTGTTTTTT | CASSVFSGENTGELFF
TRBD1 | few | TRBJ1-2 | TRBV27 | TGTGCCAGCAGTCCCTCCCGGGACAGGGCGTATGGCTACACCTTC | CASSPSRDRAYGYTF
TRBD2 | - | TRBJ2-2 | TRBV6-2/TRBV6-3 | TGTGCCAGCAGGCCCAGTGGACTAGCGGGAGGGGGCACCGGGGAGCTGTTTTTT | CASRPSGLAGGGTGELFF
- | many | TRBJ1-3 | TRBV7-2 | TGTGCCAGCAGCGCCCGGGGGGGGAACTCTGGAAACACCATATATTTT | CASSARGGNSGNTIYF
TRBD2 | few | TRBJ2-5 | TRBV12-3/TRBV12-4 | TGTGCCAGCAGTTTAAGGACTAGCGGGGGGGCAGGGAAGACCCAGTACTTC | CASSLRTSGGAGKTQYF
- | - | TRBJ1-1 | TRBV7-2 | TGTGCCAGCAGCTCTAGACGGGAGACTGAAGCTTTCTTT | CASSSRRETEAFF
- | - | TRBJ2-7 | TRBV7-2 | TGTGCCAGCAGGGCCGGGGTGAAGTACGAGCAGTACTTC | CASRAGVKYEQYF
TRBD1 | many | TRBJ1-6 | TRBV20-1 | TGCAGTGCCCCAGGGGGAGGGAATTCACCCCTCCACTTT | CSAPGGGNSPLHF
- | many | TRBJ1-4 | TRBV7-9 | TGTGCCAGCAGCAGAACAGTAACTAATGAAAAACTGTTTTTT | CASSRTVTNEKLFF
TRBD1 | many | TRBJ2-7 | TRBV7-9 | TGTGCCAGCAGCTCGGACATCCCGGGACAGGGATCCTACGAGCAGTACTTC | CASSSDIPGQGSYEQYF
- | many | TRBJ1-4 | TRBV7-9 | TGTGCCAGCAGCTCGGCCGGGACAAATGAAAAACTGTTTTTT | CASSSAGTNEKLFF
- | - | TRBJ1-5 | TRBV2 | TGTGCCAGCAGTGAAGGCCACCCGAATCAGCCCCAGCATTTT | CASSEGHPNQPQHF
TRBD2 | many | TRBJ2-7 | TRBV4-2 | TGTGCCAGCAGCCCAGCCCGCGGGGGGACTAGCGGACATTCCTCCTACGAGCAGTACTTC | CASSPARGGTSGHSSYEQYF